The 28 T cell receptor beta chains below all came from one sample that was sequenced in a study of blood T cells in healthy people across ages. Next came a second PCR, run for roughly 6 to 11 cycles, which used a sample-barcoded 5' primer along with a J-beta primer mix. TCRdb recomputed calls from the 5' RACE reads with MiXCR, one row per CDR3 protein. The sample has hundreds of thousands of distinct CDR3 sequences, 24% seen once. This sample was shared with a second study, whose subject was T cells of mothers and their children.

The sample comprised blood. The receptors come from a boy aged 5-17 years in good health.

The chain couples TRBV20-1 to TRBJ2-2; no reliable D call. This CDR3 is built from 14 residues. Germline CDR1 reads DFQATT; CDR2 reads SNEGSKA (reference sequence). The germline V and J ends were trimmed by 1 base and 3 bases, with 9 bases remaining between them. Written as DNA, the CDR3 is TGCAGTGCTAGAGGCGCGAGCGACACCGGGGAGCTGTTTTTT. It is translated as CSARGASDTGELFF.

The rearrangement joins TRBV7-9 to TRBJ2-5; D possibly corresponds to TRBD2 (6 bases). The DNA end favors TRBJ2-1, so the J call may be wrong. The CDR3 runs to 12 residues. Germline CDR1 is SEHNR and CDR2 is FQNEAQ (reference sequence). The CDR3 DNA sequence: TGTGCCAGCAGTGGGAGGAGAGATGAGCAGTTCTTC. Amino acid sequence: CASSGRRDEQFF.

The rearrangement uses TRBV7-2 and TRBJ2-1, with D possibly matching TRBD2 (5 bases). This CDR3 comprises 14 residues. CDR1 and CDR2 from the germline V gene are SGHTA and FQGNSA. The V end was cut by 5 bases, the J end by 8 bases, with 16 bases between. The CDR3 DNA reads as TGTGCCAGCAGCCTCAAGTCGGGGAACCATGAGCAGTTCTTC. It translates to CASSLKSGNHEQFF.

The chain joins TRBV2 to TRBJ2-1, with a possible D match to TRBD2 (6 bases). With 3 bases removed from V and 8 bases from J, the gap between germline ends came to 17 bases. Germline assignment: CDR1 SNHLY and CDR2 FYNNEI. The CDR3 length is 15 residues. CDR3 loop: CASSDRAGWGDEQFF. The CDR3 DNA sequence: TGTGCCAGCAGTGACAGAGCGGGCTGGGGGGATGAGCAGTTCTTC.

The sample holds a few counts of this clonotype. V gene TRBV6-5 combines with J gene TRBJ2-5; possible D gene TRBD2, 5 bases. Germline CDR1 MNHEY, CDR2 SVGAGI. The V gene lost 5 bases and the J gene lost 1 base, with 8 bases spanning the gap. This CDR3 region has 13 residues. In nucleotides, the CDR3 is TGTGCCAGCAGTCTGGACTTCCAAGAGACCCAGTACTTC. Protein product: CASSLDFQETQYF.

This clonotype was seen a few times. The V gene is TRBV4-3, the J gene TRBJ2-1; D might be TRBD1 (7 bases). The germline V gene encodes CDR1 LGHNA and CDR2 YSLEER. Trimming took 0 bases from V and 8 from J, leaving 8 bases between them. CDR3 length: 13 amino acids. The CDR3 DNA follows: TGCGCCAGCAGCCAAGACAGGGGGGATGAGCAGTTCTTC. Residues: CASSQDRGDEQFF.

This chain connects TRBV30 to TRBJ2-7, with 8 bases that match TRBD1. This CDR3 contains 13 residues. Germline V lookup: CDR1 GTSNPN, CDR2 SVGIG (reference sequence). The V gene end was trimmed by 5 bases and the J gene end by 0 bases; junction bases not matched to a gene: 3. In DNA, the CDR3 is TGTGCCTGGGACAGGGGAAGCTCCTACGAGCAGTACTTC. The encoded protein is CAWDRGSSYEQYF.

The chain uses TRBV12-5 and TRBJ2-5; the match to TRBD2 covers 13 bases. This CDR3 has 15 residues. Looked up from germline, CDR1 is LGHNT and CDR2 is FRNRAP. The trim removed 5 bases at V and 3 bases at J, leaving 3 bases unmatched. The CDR3 DNA is TGTGCTAGTGGTCCTGGACTAGCGGGGGAAGAGACCCAGTACTTC. Residues: CASGPGLAGEETQYF.

This clonotype has a handful of counts. In DNA, the CDR3 is TGCAGCGTCCCACAGGGCGGGGAGCAGTACTTC. This translates into CSVPQGGEQYF. This sequence joins TRBV29-1 and TRBJ2-7, with D possibly TRBD1 on 6 matching bases. Germline V gene sequence: CDR1 SQVTM, CDR2 ANQGSEA. CDR3 length: 11 residues. Trimming cost V 6 bases and J 7 bases, with 13 bases left between them.

This clonotype was seen at least ten times. The chain combines TRBV28 with TRBJ1-1; weak D call: TRBD1 (6 bases). The CDR3 runs to 16 residues. Germline V gene sequence: CDR1 MDHEN, CDR2 SYDVKM. Trimming pared 2 bases from V and 5 bases from J, leaving 18 bases between. CDR3 DNA: TGTGCCAGCAGTTTACTCGGGGGCCGGGCGAGGACTGAAGCTTTCTTT. It specifies CASSLLGGRARTEAFF.

This clonotype was seen more than once but under ten times. CDR3 nucleotides: TGTGCCAGCACCAAAAATGGTAGGGGCACAGATACGCAGTATTTT. Protein product: CASTKNGRGTDTQYF. The rearrangement joins TRBV2 to TRBJ2-3, with D hard to call. V lost 7 bases, J lost 1 base, and 15 bases lay in between. CDR3 length equals 15 residues. Looked up from germline, CDR1 is SNHLY and CDR2 is FYNNEI.

This chain connects TRBV5-1 to TRBJ1-1; tentatively, D is TRBD1 (5 bases). CDR3 size: 13 residues. Germline V gene data show CDR1 as SGHRS and CDR2 as YFSETQ. Trimming left V 7 bases short and J 3 bases short, with 13 bases between. DNA for the CDR3: TGCGCCAGCTGTGCACAGGACTACACTGAAGCTTTCTTT. Amino acid sequence: CASCAQDYTEAFF. Together with reference TRBV5-1 and TRBJ1-1, the CDR3 gives the full variable domain: KAGVTQTPRYLIKTRGQQVTLSCSPISGHRSVSWYQQTPGQGLQFLFEYFSETQRNKGNFPGRFSGRQFSNSRSEMNVSTLELGDSALYLCASCAQDYTEAFFGQGTRLTVV.

The genes are TRBV20-1 and TRBJ2-3; no firm D call. V was shortened by 4 bases and J by 4 bases, with 12 bases between the two germline ends. There are 13 residues in the CDR3. CDR1 DFQATT and CDR2 SNEGSKA come from the germline V gene (reference sequence). The CDR3 region is CSATRPRADTQYF. CDR3 coding DNA: TGCAGTGCTACGCGTCCTAGGGCAGATACGCAGTATTTT.

Only one count was recorded for this clonotype. The chain is built from TRBV7-2 and TRBJ2-7; 11 positions agree with TRBD2. The J segment lost 3 bases and the V segment lost 6 bases, leaving 7 bases of the junction unmatched. The CDR3 totals 15 residues. CDR1 SGHTA and CDR2 FQGNSA come from the germline V gene. Here the CDR3 reads CASRERLAGYYEQYF. In nucleotides, the CDR3 is TGTGCCAGCAGGGAGAGACTAGCGGGATACTACGAGCAGTACTTC. The full variable domain, with the rest looked up from reference TRBV7-2 and TRBJ2-7, is GAGVSQSPSNKVTEKGKDVELRCDPISGHTALYWYRQSLGQGLEFLIYFQGNSAPDKSGLPSDRFSAERTGGSVSTLTIQRTQQEDSAVYLCASRERLAGYYEQYFGPGTRLTVT.

On this clonotype: An end of the junction differs from the germline gene, which may be a read error. The chain couples TRBV28 to TRBJ2-1, with TRBD1 as a possible D gene (6 bases). This CDR3 has 15 amino acids. Germline V gene sequence: CDR1 MDHEN, CDR2 SYDVKM. The CDR3 here is CASSRGLARGPRLIF. CDR3 bases: TGTGCCAGCAGCAGGGGATTAGCGAGAGGGCCTCGGTTAATCTTC.

J is TRBJ2-7 and V is TRBV20-1, with TRBD1 as a possible D gene (6 bases). Germline V gene sequence: CDR1 DFQATT, CDR2 SNEGSKA (reference sequence). Trimming shortened V by 0 bases and J by 5 bases, and 17 bases separated the two germline ends. The CDR3 loop spans 15 amino acids. This CDR3 reads CSARDNHRVMDEQYF. In DNA form, the CDR3 reads TGCAGTGCTAGAGATAATCACAGGGTGATGGACGAGCAGTACTTC.

This clonotype was detected only a few times. CDR3 in DNA: TGCGCCAGCAGCTCCTCGGATAGGCAGTTCTTC. Translated, it gives CASSSSDRQFF. The chain is built from TRBV5-1 and TRBJ2-1; D is ambiguous. The CDR3 is made up of 11 amino acids. Germline assignment: CDR1 SGHRS and CDR2 YFSETQ. Trimming removed 3 bases at V and 12 bases at J, with 10 bases between. The entire variable domain, with the rest obtained from reference TRBV5-1 and TRBJ2-1, is as follows: KAGVTQTPRYLIKTRGQQVTLSCSPISGHRSVSWYQQTPGQGLQFLFEYFSETQRNKGNFPGRFSGRQFSNSRSEMNVSTLELGDSALYLCASSSSDRQFFGPGTRLTVL.

This clonotype has just a few counts. The chain couples TRBV28 to TRBJ2-7; D unresolved. This CDR3 comprises 15 residues. Germline assignment: CDR1 MDHEN and CDR2 SYDVKM. The germline V and J ends were trimmed by 1 base and 7 bases, with 17 bases remaining between them. The CDR3 DNA is TGTGCCAGCAGTTTATCCGCCCGGTCCGTGGGGGAGCAGTACTTC. Protein product: CASSLSARSVGEQYF.

This chain uses TRBV7-2 with TRBJ2-7, with D perhaps TRBD2 (6 bases). V lost 3 bases and J lost 7, with 16 bases in between. The V gene's germline CDR1 is SGHTA and CDR2 FQGNSA. The CDR3 runs to 14 residues. CDR3 region: CASSFGGNPEEQYF. CDR3 DNA sequence: TGTGCCAGCAGCTTCGGCGGGAACCCTGAGGAGCAGTACTTC.

V and J are TRBV13 and TRBJ2-3, with 9 nucleotides matching TRBD2. Trimming took 4 bases from V and 2 from J; bases not matched to a gene: 13. The germline V gene encodes CDR1 PRHDT and CDR2 FYEKMQ (reference sequence). The CDR3 totals 18 residues. The CDR3 reads CASSSSFQAGGITDTQYF. The CDR3, as DNA: TGTGCCAGCAGCTCCTCGTTCCAGGCGGGGGGGATCACAGATACGCAGTATTTT.

This clonotype turned up a few times. The chain is built from TRBV20-1 and TRBJ1-1; D not resolved. Germline CDR1 reads DFQATT; CDR2 reads SNEGSKA (reference sequence). Deletions cut 5 bases from V and 3 bases from J, with 10 bases between. CDR3 size: 12 residues. In DNA, the CDR3 is TGCAGTGCTCATAGAGGAGACACTGAAGCTTTCTTT. Translated, it gives CSAHRGDTEAFF.

This clonotype was picked up a small number of times. The rearrangement uses TRBV29-1 and TRBJ2-1; 10 bases are shared with TRBD2. Germline V gene lookup returns CDR1 SQVTM and CDR2 ANQGSEA. J was trimmed by 4 bases and V by 3 bases; bases with no gene match: 6. There are 15 residues in the CDR3. The CDR3 DNA follows: TGCAGCGTTGAGGCCCTAGCGGGGGTGTACAATGAGCAGTTCTTC. This encodes CSVEALAGVYNEQFF.

The V gene is TRBV24-1, the J gene TRBJ2-3; possibly TRBD2 for D (5 bases). CDR1 is KGHDR and CDR2 is SFDVKD in the germline V gene. V dropped 3 bases and J dropped 3 bases, with 12 bases sitting between them. The CDR3 contains 15 residues. The CDR3 region is CATSDTARRTDTQYF. The CDR3 nucleotides are TGTGCCACCAGTGATACAGCCCGGAGGACAGATACGCAGTATTTT.

This clonotype was seen more than once but under ten times. The CDR3: CASSYVRNEQFF. CDR3 nucleotide sequence: TGTGCCAGCAGTTACGTCCGGAATGAGCAGTTCTTC. The gene calls are TRBV6-2 or TRBV6-3 and TRBJ2-1; D ambiguous. The germline V and J ends were trimmed by 2 bases and 7 bases, with 6 bases remaining between them. Germline V gene data show CDR1 as MNHEY and CDR2 as SVGEGT. CDR3 length equals 12 residues.

This clonotype has only a few counts. CDR3 nucleotide sequence: TGTGCCAGCAGGACAAATCTCCGGGCTAAAAATGAAAAACTGTTTTTT. It encodes CASRTNLRAKNEKLFF. The rearrangement joins TRBV6-2 or TRBV6-3 to TRBJ1-4; D is ambiguous. Germline assignment: CDR1 MNHEY and CDR2 SVGEGT. This CDR3 comprises 16 residues. Trimming removed 6 bases at V and 5 bases at J, with 19 bases between.

The chain uses TRBV27 and TRBJ2-3, with 7 bases identical to TRBD1. Germline lookup yields CDR1 MNHEY and CDR2 SMNVEV (reference sequence). V shed 6 bases, J shed 5 bases, and the junction held 5 bases outside the gene matches. The CDR3 extends over 13 amino acids. The CDR3, as DNA: TGTGCCAGCAGCCAAGACAGGGTAGATACGCAGTATTTT. Translated: CASSQDRVDTQYF.

V is TRBV7-9 and J is TRBJ2-7, with 10 positions matching TRBD1. The germline CDR1 and CDR2 sequences are SEHNR and FQNEAQ (reference sequence). V shed 5 bases, J shed 3 bases, and the junction held 7 bases outside the gene matches. The CDR3 extends over 15 amino acids. This chain's CDR3 is CASSPPRDRGYEQYF. CDR3 nucleotide sequence: TGTGCCAGCAGCCCTCCCCGGGACAGGGGCTACGAGCAGTACTTC.

This clonotype has just a few counts. This chain joins TRBV7-2 and TRBJ2-7; a possible D gene is TRBD2 (6 bases). Germline values: CDR1 SGHTA, CDR2 FQGNSA. This CDR3 is built from 15 residues. V was shortened by 0 bases and J by 3 bases, with 12 bases between the two germline ends. The CDR3 loop is CASSLARDPGYEQYF. The CDR3 DNA follows: TGTGCCAGCAGCTTAGCGCGGGATCCGGGCTACGAGCAGTACTTC. Looking up the rest from reference TRBV7-2 and TRBJ2-7 gives the full variable domain: GAGVSQSPSNKVTEKGKDVELRCDPISGHTALYWYRQSLGQGLEFLIYFQGNSAPDKSGLPSDRFSAERTGGSVSTLTIQRTQQEDSAVYLCASSLARDPGYEQYFGPGTRLTVT.